This T cell receptor (beta chain) was profiled in a study of graft-versus-host responses after intestinal transplantation (dated by TCRdb to about 2021). Regarding the complete study: Multivisceral, liver-intestinal, or isolated intestinal transplants were received by the recipients. All recipients received anti-thymocyte globulin induction followed by maintenance tacrolimus and steroids for approximately 3 years. After intestinal transplantation, graft-versus-host and host-versus-graft alloreactive T cell clones in the graft, circulation and bone marrow were tracked using bulk TCR-beta CDR3 sequencing. To identify alloreactive clones, pre-transplant mixed lymphocyte reaction products were sequenced and compared with unstimulated pre-transplant donor and recipient T cells. The cohort enrolled some 25 intestinal transplant recipients including one retransplant, and a few patients lacking pretransplant specimens were excluded. Donor T cell macrochimerism was defined as a peak of at least 4% donor T cells among recipient peripheral blood mononuclear cells. Samples from a few later patients were sequenced in-house on an Illumina MiSeq with MiXCR processing rather than by the commercial service. The investigation overall reported the following: Peak levels of circulating GvH clones were associated with declines in HvG clones early after transplant. The conclusions were limited by the relatively low number and heterogeneity of the intestinal transplant patients. GvH clones were detected in recipient bone marrow, and some appeared earlier in ileal mucosa or blood, consistent with an intestinal mucosal origin. High GvH to HvG T cell clonal ratios were observed in the allografts of patients with donor T cell macrochimerism.

The CDR3 covers 14 residues, taking in both the cysteine and the phenylalanine. Left in the record is the CDR3 DNA by itself, 42 bases read in frame from the first base. Unmatched junction bases come to 3, with V trimmed by 0 bases and J by 5 bases. CDR1 and CDR2, looked up from the germline V gene, are SGHRS and YFSETQ. Library preparation employed the immunoSEQ multiplex PCR assay. For most patients, genomic DNA was isolated with the Qiagen DNeasy Blood and Tissue Kit and shipped frozen to Adaptive Biotechnologies for TCR sequencing. For most patients, high-throughput TCR-beta CDR3 sequencing of genomic DNA was performed by Adaptive Biotechnologies. On the study's bioinformatics: TCR sequencing data were retrieved from Adaptive's ImmunoSEQ software for 15 to 20 patients, whereas a few other patients were processed with MiXCR and VDJtools. To correct CD4 versus CD8 sorting errors, sequences present in both subsets at a frequency ratio below 5:1 were removed. CDR3 nucleotide sequences shared between donor and recipient were removed because the origin of such sequences could not be assigned. Alloreactive clones required at least 2-fold expansion over unstimulated cells and minimum CFSE-low frequency of 0.002% (template counts) or 0.001% (read counts). A clone was considered mappable if detected in the sequenced pre-transplant spleen, lymph node, or MLR CFSE-low populations of the donor or recipient. Cumulative frequency of alloreactive clones was calculated as a percentage of all sequences weighted by copy number. Entries here come from immuneACCESS through TCRdb and include only in-frame sequences with V and J called. Some clones fail to appear in such tables; in the studies checked, an unresolved V gene covers under half of the shortfall, and the cause of the remainder is unknown. V and J calls and clone size are given by that table; D and trimming were obtained from the DNA. The sample contains approximately 130,000 clones, around nine tenths of them found a single time. Roughly 0.17% of the sample goes to the ten largest clones.

The count of this clone is one. The target of this receptor is not known. Base qualities are not recorded, but no much larger clone differs from it by a single base. The time point label of this sample denotes: cells obtained before transplantation from donor or recipient. CD3+CD4+ and CD3+CD8+ populations were FACS-sorted from unstimulated pre-transplant donor and recipient cells taken from spleen or lymph nodes. The chain joins TRBV5-1 to TRBJ2-5, with 8 central nucleotides matching TRBD1. This sample comprised unstimulated CD4+ T cells sorted from spleen or lymph node cells, obtained before intestinal transplant. The TCR was taken from a human donor who received an intestinal transplant. The bases read TGCGCCAGCAGCTTGGGACAGGGGAAGGAGACCCAGTACTTC. Its protein product is CASSLGQGKETQYF.